This T cell receptor beta chain stems from a study of blood T cells in healthy people across ages. This CDR3 is built from 12 residues. V lost 7 bases and J 6 bases, leaving 13 bases between the germline ends. CDR1 is MNHEY and CDR2 is SVGAGI in the germline V gene. A second about 7 to 12 cycle PCR used barcoded and J-beta primers. From each sample, at least 2.5 million paired-end reads containing CDR3 were obtained. TCRdb independently ran MiXCR on the 5' RACE reads; one entry per CDR3 protein. This repertoire shows about 1.8 million distinct CDR3 sequences, roughly 52% found once; its top ten account for 2% to 2.5%. This clonotype has only a few counts. As yet, its antigen is unknown. Donation came from healthy Caucasian individuals in Russia who were aged 6 to 90. Study results and caveats: No one knew whether donors had CMV, which possibly confounded expanded clonotype changes. Roughly linear declines in TCR beta diversity per million T cells occurred with age.

The sequence derives from a woman in her forties in good health. The V and J genes are TRBV6-5 and TRBJ2-7; possibly TRBD1 for D (5 bases). Sequencing was performed on blood. The CDR3 DNA reads TGTGCCAGCACCGGATGGCAGGGCGAGCAGTACTTC. Protein: CASTGWQGEQYF.